These T cell receptor beta chains were read from a single sample in a study of T cells in tumors after PD-1 blockade. TCRdb keeps only in-frame clones here, not all; method: immunoSEQ multiplex PCR. The table includes 34,000 or so clones, roughly 76% detected once. The sequencing here drew on PBMCs, taken after anti-PD-1 treatment. Receptors were obtained from a human donor with basal cell carcinoma. Each CDR3 is given with its conserved first and last residue. D genes are given only for firm matches. The listing skips clone size in some rows; elsewhere it reads once, few, many or a size class.

v_call	j_call	clone_size	d_call	cdr3_aa	cdr3_nt
TRBV7-2	TRBJ1-2	-	TRBD1	CASSVTGIEGYTF	TGTGCCAGCAGCGTGACAGGGATAGAAGGCTACACCTTC
TRBV9	TRBJ2-7	-	TRBD2	CASSGSGSSYEQYF	TGTGCCAGCAGCGGAAGCGGGAGCAGCTACGAGCAGTACTTC
TRBV11-3	TRBJ2-3	-	TRBD2	CASSWDYTDTQYF	TGTGCCAGCAGCTGGGACTACACAGATACGCAGTATTTT
TRBV2	TRBJ2-1	-	TRBD2	CASRAGGSTHEQFF	TGTGCCAGCAGAGCGGGGGGTAGTACACATGAGCAGTTCTTC
TRBV5-4	TRBJ1-2	-	TRBD1	CASSVRQGYGYTF	TGTGCCAGCAGCGTTCGACAGGGCTATGGCTACACCTTC
TRBV6-5	TRBJ1-5	-	-	CASIIRVNQPQHF	TGTGCCAGCATCATACGAGTAAATCAGCCCCAGCATTTT
TRBV28	TRBJ1-1	many	-	CASSLRQTGNTEAFF	TGTGCCAGCAGCCTCCGACAGACGGGAAACACTGAAGCTTTCTTT
TRBV4-3	TRBJ2-7	-	TRBD2	CASSQVYTSGRYEQYF	TGCGCCAGCAGCCAAGTTTATACTAGCGGGAGGTACGAGCAGTACTTC
TRBV7-9	TRBJ2-4	few	TRBD1	CASSSDLDRGKNIQYF	TGTGCCAGCAGCTCGGACCTGGACAGGGGGAAAAACATTCAGTACTTC
TRBV27	TRBJ2-3	-	TRBD2	CARTTSGRAQVQRRNTDTQYF	TGTGCCAGGACGACTAGCGGGAGGGCCCAGGTTCAGCGTAGGAACACAGATACGCAGTATTTT
TRBV2	TRBJ2-3	once	-	CASSGEFTDTQYF	TGTGCCAGCAGTGGGGAGTTCACAGATACGCAGTATTTT
TRBV11-3	TRBJ1-2	-	TRBD1	CASSSNRGEGGYTF	TGTGCCAGCAGCTCGAACAGGGGAGAGGGAGGCTACACCTTC
TRBV19	TRBJ1-5	once	-	CASSIGGTDQPQHF	TGTGCCAGTAGTATTGGGGGGACCGATCAGCCCCAGCATTTT
TRBV28	TRBJ2-3	-	TRBD2	CASTPGLVTSTDTQYF	TGTGCCAGCACCCCTGGACTAGTAACAAGTACAGATACGCAGTATTTT
TRBV7-9	TRBJ1-2	-	-	CASSSTAGLSGGYTF	TGTGCCAGCAGCTCGACGGCGGGATTGAGTGGTGGCTACACCTTT
TRBV7-8	TRBJ2-7	once	TRBD2	CASSLTGRASYEQYF	TGTGCCAGCAGCTTAACCGGGAGGGCCAGTTACGAGCAGTACTTC
TRBV29-1	TRBJ2-1	-	TRBD2	CSVPGGREQFF	TGCAGCGTCCCCGGGGGGAGGGAGCAGTTCTTC
TRBV27	TRBJ2-7	medium-sized	-	CASSLRSALGEQYF	TGTGCCAGCAGTTTACGGAGTGCCCTTGGGGAGCAGTACTTC
TRBV5-1	TRBJ1-1	-	-	CASSLEGVGYRNTEAFF	TGCGCCAGCAGCTTGGAGGGGGTTGGGTATAGGAACACTGAAGCTTTCTTT
TRBV6-5	TRBJ1-3	-	-	CASSYDRVSGNTIYF	TGTGCCAGCAGTTACGATAGGGTGTCTGGAAACACCATATATTTT
TRBV5-8	TRBJ2-1	-	TRBD2	CASSRPSGGSYNEQFF	TGTGCCAGCAGCCGCCCAAGCGGGGGGTCCTACAATGAGCAGTTCTTC
TRBV5-1	TRBJ2-5	-	TRBD1	CASKNTDRTGETQYF	TGCGCCAGCAAAAACACAGACAGGACAGGGGAGACCCAGTACTTC
TRBV6-5	TRBJ2-1	-	TRBD1	CASSYPGQGVGNEQFF	TGTGCCAGCAGTTACCCCGGACAGGGCGTAGGTAATGAACAGTTCTTC
TRBV28	TRBJ1-1	-	-	CASSPPQANTEAFF	TGTGCCAGCAGCCCCCCCCAAGCGAACACTGAAGCTTTCTTT
TRBV4-3	TRBJ1-2	-	-	CASSQDPAYGYTF	TGCGCCAGCAGCCAAGATCCTGCCTATGGCTACACCTTC
TRBV4-3	TRBJ2-1	-	TRBD2	CASSPVGLAANNEQFF	TGCGCCAGCAGCCCAGTGGGACTAGCGGCAAACAATGAGCAGTTCTTC
TRBV6-2/TRBV6-3	TRBJ2-1	-	-	CASSDQTGPILYNEQFF	TGTGCCAGCAGTGACCAGACAGGACCTATCCTCTACAATGAGCAGTTCTTC
TRBV9	TRBJ1-1	-	-	CASSARGGLMNTEAFF	TGTGCCAGCAGCGCCCGGGGGGGGCTGATGAACACTGAAGCTTTCTTT
TRBV11-1	TRBJ1-1	-	-	CASSHQGGARRTEAFF	TGTGCCAGCAGCCACCAAGGGGGGGCGCGGAGGACTGAAGCTTTCTTT
TRBV7-2	TRBJ2-4	few	TRBD2	CASSSREVGKNIQYF	TGTGCCAGCAGCTCTCGGGAGGTGGGCAAAAACATTCAGTACTTC
TRBV7-9	TRBJ2-1	once	TRBD1	CASSPPFGDREVDEQFF	TGTGCCAGCAGCCCCCCCTTTGGGGACAGGGAGGTCGATGAGCAGTTCTTC
TRBV28	TRBJ2-3	-	TRBD2	CASSLAGGDTDTQYF	TGTGCCAGCAGTTTAGCGGGAGGGGACACAGATACGCAGTATTTT
TRBV7-2	TRBJ2-1	-	TRBD1	CASSLTGQGAYNEQFF	TGTGCCAGCAGCTTGACCGGACAGGGGGCCTACAATGAGCAGTTCTTC
TRBV27	TRBJ1-6	-	TRBD1	CASSFSRGSSYNSPLHF	TGTGCCAGCAGTTTCAGCAGGGGGAGCTCCTATAATTCACCCCTCCACTTT
TRBV29-1	TRBJ1-4	once	TRBD1	CSALDRDSGKLFF	TGCAGCGCTCTGGACAGGGACTCCGGAAAACTGTTTTTT
TRBV11-3	TRBJ1-6	few	TRBD1	CASSSSATGANSPLHF	TGTGCCAGCAGCTCGAGTGCGACAGGGGCGAATTCACCCCTCCACTTT
TRBV4-2	TRBJ2-1	once	TRBD2	CASSHSPSGRTNEQFF	TGTGCCAGCAGCCATTCGCCCAGCGGGAGAACCAATGAGCAGTTCTTC
TRBV7-9	TRBJ2-5	-	TRBD1	CASSPVTGKGETQYF	TGTGCCAGCAGCCCCGTGACAGGGAAGGGGGAGACCCAGTACTTC
TRBV7-8	TRBJ2-1	-	-	CASSNPSRGYNEQFF	TGTGCCAGCAGCAACCCTAGCAGAGGGTACAATGAGCAGTTCTTC
TRBV5-8	TRBJ2-7	-	TRBD1	CASSADRRYLYEQYF	TGTGCCAGCAGCGCGGACAGGAGGTATTTGTACGAGCAGTACTTC
TRBV7-2	TRBJ2-2	-	TRBD2	CASSLEGVGSGSPGELFF	TGTGCCAGCAGCTTAGAGGGAGTGGGTAGCGGGAGCCCCGGGGAGCTGTTTTTT
TRBV5-1	TRBJ1-1	-	TRBD1	CASSLSPGTENTEAFF	TGCGCCAGCAGCTTGTCCCCCGGGACAGAGAACACTGAAGCTTTCTTT
TRBV30	TRBJ2-3	-	TRBD2	CAWSTSGLPGDTQYF	TGTGCCTGGAGTACTAGCGGGTTACCGGGGGATACGCAGTATTTT
TRBV18	TRBJ1-1	-	-	CASSPVQGGTEAFF	TGTGCCAGCTCACCAGTACAGGGAGGCACTGAAGCTTTCTTT
TRBV7-9	TRBJ2-3	-	-	CAIYDADTQYF	TGTGCCATATACGACGCAGATACGCAGTATTTT
TRBV4-3	TRBJ2-3	-	TRBD2	CASSQDGAGASDTQYF	TGCGCCAGCAGCCAAGACGGGGCGGGAGCCTCAGATACGCAGTATTTT